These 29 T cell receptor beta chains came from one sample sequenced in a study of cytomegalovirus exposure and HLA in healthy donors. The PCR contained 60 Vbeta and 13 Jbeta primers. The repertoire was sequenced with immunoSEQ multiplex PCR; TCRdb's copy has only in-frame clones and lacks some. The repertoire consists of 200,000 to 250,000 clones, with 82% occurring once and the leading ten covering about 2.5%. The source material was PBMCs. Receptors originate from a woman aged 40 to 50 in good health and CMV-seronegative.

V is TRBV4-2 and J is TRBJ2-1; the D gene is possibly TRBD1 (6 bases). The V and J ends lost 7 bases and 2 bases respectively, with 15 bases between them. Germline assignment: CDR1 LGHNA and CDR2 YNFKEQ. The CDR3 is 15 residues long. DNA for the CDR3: TGTGCCAGCAAGGACAGTATCCTAACCTACAATGAGCAGTTCTTC. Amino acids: CASKDSILTYNEQFF.

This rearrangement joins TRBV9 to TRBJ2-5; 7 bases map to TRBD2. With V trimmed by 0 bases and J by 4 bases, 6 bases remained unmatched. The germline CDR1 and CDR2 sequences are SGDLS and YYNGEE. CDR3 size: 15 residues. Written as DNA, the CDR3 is TGTGCCAGCAGCGTAGACCGAGCGGGACCAGAGACCCAGTACTTC. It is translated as CASSVDRAGPETQYF.

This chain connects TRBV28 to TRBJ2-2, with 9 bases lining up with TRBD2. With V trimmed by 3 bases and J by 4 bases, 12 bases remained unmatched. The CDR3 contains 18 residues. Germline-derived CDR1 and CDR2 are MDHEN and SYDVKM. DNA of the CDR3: TGTGCCAGCAGTTTTCCCCCTGGTAGTAGCGGGAGCACCGGGGAGCTGTTTTTT. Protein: CASSFPPGSSGSTGELFF.

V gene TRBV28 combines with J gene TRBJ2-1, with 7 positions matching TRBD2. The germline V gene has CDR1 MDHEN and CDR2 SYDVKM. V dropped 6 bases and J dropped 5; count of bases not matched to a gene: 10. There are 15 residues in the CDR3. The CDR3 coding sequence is TGTGCCAGCAGCCTAGCGGCAGTATCCCACAATGAGCAGTTCTTC. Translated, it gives CASSLAAVSHNEQFF.

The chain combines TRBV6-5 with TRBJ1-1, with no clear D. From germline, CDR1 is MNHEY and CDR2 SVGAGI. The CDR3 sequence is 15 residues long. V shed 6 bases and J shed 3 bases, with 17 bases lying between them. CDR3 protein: CASRGRTRGDTEAFF. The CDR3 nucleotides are TGTGCCAGCAGGGGCCGGACCCGGGGAGACACTGAAGCTTTCTTT.

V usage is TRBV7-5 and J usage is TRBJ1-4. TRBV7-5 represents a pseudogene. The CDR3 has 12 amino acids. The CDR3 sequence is CVRRRVYEKLFF. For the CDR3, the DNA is TGTGTCAGACGGAGAGTTTATGAAAAACTGTTTTTT.

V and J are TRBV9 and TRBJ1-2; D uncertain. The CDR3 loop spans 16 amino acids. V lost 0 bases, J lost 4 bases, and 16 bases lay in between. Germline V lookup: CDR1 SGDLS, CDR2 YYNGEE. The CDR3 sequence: CASSVGGSFIPYGYTF. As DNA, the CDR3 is TGTGCCAGCAGCGTAGGCGGCAGCTTCATCCCCTATGGCTACACCTTC.

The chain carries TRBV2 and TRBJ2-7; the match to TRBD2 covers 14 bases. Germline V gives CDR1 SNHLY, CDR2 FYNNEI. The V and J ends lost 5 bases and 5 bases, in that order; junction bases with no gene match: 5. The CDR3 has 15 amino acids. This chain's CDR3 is CASSPTSGRAHEQYF. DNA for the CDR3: TGTGCCAGCAGTCCGACTAGCGGGAGGGCCCACGAGCAGTACTTC.

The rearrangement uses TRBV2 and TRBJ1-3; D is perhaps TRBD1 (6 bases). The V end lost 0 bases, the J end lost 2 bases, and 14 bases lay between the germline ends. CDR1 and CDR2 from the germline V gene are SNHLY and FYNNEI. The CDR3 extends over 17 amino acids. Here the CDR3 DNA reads TGTGCCAGCAGTGAAGCGAGGGGCAGGGGAACTGGAAACACCATATATTTT. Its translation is CASSEARGRGTGNTIYF.

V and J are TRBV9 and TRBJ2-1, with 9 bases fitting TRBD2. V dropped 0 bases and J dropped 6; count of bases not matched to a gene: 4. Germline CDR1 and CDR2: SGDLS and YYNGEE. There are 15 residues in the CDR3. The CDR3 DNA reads TGTGCCAGCAGCGTAGGTAGCGGGAGCCTCAATGAGCAGTTCTTC. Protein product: CASSVGSGSLNEQFF.

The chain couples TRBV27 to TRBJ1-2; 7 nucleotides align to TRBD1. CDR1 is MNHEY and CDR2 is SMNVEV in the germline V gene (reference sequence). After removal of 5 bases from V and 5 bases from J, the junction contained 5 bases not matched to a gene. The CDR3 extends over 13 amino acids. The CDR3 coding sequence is TGTGCCAGCAGTATGGGACAGTCTTATGGCTACACCTTC. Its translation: CASSMGQSYGYTF.

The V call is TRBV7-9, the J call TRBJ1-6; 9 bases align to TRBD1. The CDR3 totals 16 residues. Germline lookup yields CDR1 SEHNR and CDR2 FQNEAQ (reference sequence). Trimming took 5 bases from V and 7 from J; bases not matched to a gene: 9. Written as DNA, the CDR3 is TGTGCCAGCAGCCAACCAGGACAGGGGAGGAATTCACCCCTCCACTTT. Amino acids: CASSQPGQGRNSPLHF.

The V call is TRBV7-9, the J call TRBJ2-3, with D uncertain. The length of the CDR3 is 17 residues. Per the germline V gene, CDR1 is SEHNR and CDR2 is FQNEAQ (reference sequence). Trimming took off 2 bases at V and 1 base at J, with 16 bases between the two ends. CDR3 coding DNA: TGTGCCAGCAGCTTAAGTGTAGGCCCGGGTGGCACAGATACGCAGTATTTT. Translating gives CASSLSVGPGGTDTQYF. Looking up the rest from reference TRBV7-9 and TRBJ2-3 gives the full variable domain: DTGVSQNPRHKITKRGQNVTFRCDPISEHNRLYWYRQTLGQGPEFLTYFQNEAQLEKSRLLSDRFSAERPKGSFSTLEIQRTEQGDSAMYLCASSLSVGPGGTDTQYFGPGTRLTVL.

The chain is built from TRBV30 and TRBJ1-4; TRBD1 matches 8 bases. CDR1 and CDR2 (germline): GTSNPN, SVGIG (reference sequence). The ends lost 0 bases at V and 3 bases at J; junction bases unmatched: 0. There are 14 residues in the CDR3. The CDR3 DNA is TGTGCCTGGAGTGTACAGGGGGCTAATGAAAAACTGTTTTTT. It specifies CAWSVQGANEKLFF.

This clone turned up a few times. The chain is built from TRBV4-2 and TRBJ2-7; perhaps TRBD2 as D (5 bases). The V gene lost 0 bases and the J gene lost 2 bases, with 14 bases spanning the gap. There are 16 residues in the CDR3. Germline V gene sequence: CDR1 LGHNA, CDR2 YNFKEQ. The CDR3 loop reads CASSQDSSVTAYEQYF. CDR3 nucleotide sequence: TGTGCCAGCAGCCAAGATAGTAGCGTTACAGCCTACGAGCAGTACTTC.

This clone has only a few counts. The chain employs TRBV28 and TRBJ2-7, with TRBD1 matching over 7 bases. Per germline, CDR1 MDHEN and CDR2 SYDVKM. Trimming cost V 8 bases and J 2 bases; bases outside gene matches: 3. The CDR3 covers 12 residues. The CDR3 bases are TGTGCCAGCTCAGGACAGGCCTACGAGCAGTACTTC. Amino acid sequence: CASSGQAYEQYF.

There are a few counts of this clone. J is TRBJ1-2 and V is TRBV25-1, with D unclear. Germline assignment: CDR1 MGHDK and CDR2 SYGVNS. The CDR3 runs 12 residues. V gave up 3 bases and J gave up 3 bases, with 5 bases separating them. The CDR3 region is CASSEEYYGYTF. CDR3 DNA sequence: TGTGCCAGCAGTGAGGAGTACTATGGCTACACCTTC.

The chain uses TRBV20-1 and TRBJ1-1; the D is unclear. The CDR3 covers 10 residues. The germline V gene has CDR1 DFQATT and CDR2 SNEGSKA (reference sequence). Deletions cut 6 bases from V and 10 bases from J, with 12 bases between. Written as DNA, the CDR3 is TGCAGTGCCGGTGAGGGTGGAGCTTTCTTT. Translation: CSAGEGGAFF.

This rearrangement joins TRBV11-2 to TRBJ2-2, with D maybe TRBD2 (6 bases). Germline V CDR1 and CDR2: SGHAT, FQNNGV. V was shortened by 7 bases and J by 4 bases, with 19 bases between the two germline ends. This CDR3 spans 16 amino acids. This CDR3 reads CASILRRGPFTGELFF. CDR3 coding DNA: TGTGCCAGCATCCTCCGGAGGGGACCCTTCACCGGGGAGCTGTTTTTT.

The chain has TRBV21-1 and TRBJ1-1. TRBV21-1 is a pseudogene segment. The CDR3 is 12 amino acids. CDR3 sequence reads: CASSCPEPEAFF. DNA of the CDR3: TGTGCCAGCAGCTGTCCGGAGCCCGAAGCTTTCTTT.

DNA of the CDR3: TGTGCCAGCAGTGCGCAGGGTCGGGCTAATGAAAAACTGTTTTTT. It is translated as CASSAQGRANEKLFF. The genes are TRBV2 and TRBJ1-4, with a possible D match to TRBD1 (5 bases). The CDR3 has 15 amino acids. V lost 4 bases to trimming and J lost 3 bases, with 12 bases between them. Looked up from germline, CDR1 is SNHLY and CDR2 is FYNNEI.

DNA of the CDR3: TGTGCCAGCAGCCACTCCGCGGGAGGCGATGAGCAGTTCTTC. It codes for CASSHSAGGDEQFF. The V gene is TRBV7-6, the J gene TRBJ2-1; 8 positions match TRBD2. The length of the CDR3 is 14 residues. Germline CDR1 and CDR2: SGHVS and FNYEAQ. The V and J ends lost 5 bases and 8 bases, in that order; junction bases with no gene match: 8.

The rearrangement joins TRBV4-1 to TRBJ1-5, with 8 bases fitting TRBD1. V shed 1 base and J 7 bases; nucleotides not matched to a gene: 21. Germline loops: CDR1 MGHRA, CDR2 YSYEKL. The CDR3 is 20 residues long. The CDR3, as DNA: TGCGCCAGCAGCCAAGTCTTGGGAAGCCGGGACAGGTCGCCGGGCCAGCCCCAGCATTTT. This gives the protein CASSQVLGSRDRSPGQPQHF.

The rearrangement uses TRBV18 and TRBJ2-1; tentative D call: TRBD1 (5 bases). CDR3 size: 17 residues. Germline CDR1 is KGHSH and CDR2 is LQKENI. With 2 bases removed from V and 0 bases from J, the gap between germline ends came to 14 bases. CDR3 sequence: CASSPGMGQGSYNEQFF. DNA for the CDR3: TGTGCCAGCTCACCAGGGATGGGGCAGGGCTCCTACAATGAGCAGTTCTTC.

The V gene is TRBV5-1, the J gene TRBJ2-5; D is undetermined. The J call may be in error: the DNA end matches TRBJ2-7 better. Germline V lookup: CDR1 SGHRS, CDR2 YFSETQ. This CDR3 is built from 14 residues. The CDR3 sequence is CASSLDYSSYEQYF. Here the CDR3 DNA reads TGCGCCAGCAGCTTGGACTATTCCTCCTACGAGCAGTACTTC.

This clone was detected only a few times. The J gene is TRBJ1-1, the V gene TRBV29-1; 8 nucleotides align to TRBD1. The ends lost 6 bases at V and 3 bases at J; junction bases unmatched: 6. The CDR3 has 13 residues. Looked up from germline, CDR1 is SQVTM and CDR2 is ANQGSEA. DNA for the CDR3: TGCAGCGTCGCAGGGGGCTGGGACACTGAAGCTTTCTTT. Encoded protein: CSVAGGWDTEAFF.

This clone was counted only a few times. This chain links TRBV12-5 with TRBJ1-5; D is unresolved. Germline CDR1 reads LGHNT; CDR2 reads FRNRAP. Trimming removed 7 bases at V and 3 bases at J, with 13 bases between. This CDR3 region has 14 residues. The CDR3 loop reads CASALGSNNQPQHF. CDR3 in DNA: TGTGCTAGTGCCCTCGGGAGTAACAATCAGCCCCAGCATTTT.

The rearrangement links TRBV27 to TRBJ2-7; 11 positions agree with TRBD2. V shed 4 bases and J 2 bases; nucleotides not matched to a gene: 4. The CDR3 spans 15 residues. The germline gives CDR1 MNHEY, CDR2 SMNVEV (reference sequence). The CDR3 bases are TGTGCCAGCAGTTCTTTGACTAGCGGGACCTACGAGCAGTACTTC. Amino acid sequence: CASSSLTSGTYEQYF.

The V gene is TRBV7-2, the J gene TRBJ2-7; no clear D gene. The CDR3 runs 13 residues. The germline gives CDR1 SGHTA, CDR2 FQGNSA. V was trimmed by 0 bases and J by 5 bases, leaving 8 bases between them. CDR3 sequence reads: CASSLARSDEQYF. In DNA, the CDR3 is TGTGCCAGCAGCTTAGCGAGATCGGACGAGCAGTACTTC.